This T cell receptor (beta chain) was identified in a study of OX40 agonist ivuxolimab in advanced cancers. Study details: Dose-escalation patients were diagnosed with hepatocellular carcinoma, melanoma, renal cell cancer or head and neck cancer.

Repertoires were generated with immunoSEQ multiplex PCR, while TCRdb's copy carries only in-frame clones and drops some. The repertoire holds 30,000 to 35,000 clones, with over 80% as singletons. The study, taken as a whole, reports: It was not determined which antigens were specifically recognized by the peripheral T cells that had undergone clonal expansion. Both CD4+ and CD8+ T cell populations in blood had undergone clonal expansion by week 6 at 0.1 to 3.0 mg/kg.

Remarks on this clone: Its antigen remains unknown.

Here the sequenced sample was CD4+ or CD8+ T cells sorted from blood, taken in a trial of the OX40 agonist ivuxolimab. The receptor was derived from an adult with an advanced solid tumor such as melanoma, head and neck, liver or kidney cancer.

The CDR3 DNA is TGTGCCAGCAGTTACGCTAGCGGTACTTCCAATGAGCAGTTCTTC. Translation: CASSYASGTSNEQFF. The chain employs TRBV6-5 and TRBJ2-1; 7 bases map to TRBD2. J was trimmed by 6 bases and V by 2 bases; bases with no gene match: 7. The CDR3 has 15 amino acids. CDR1 is MNHEY and CDR2 is SVGAGI in the germline V gene.